These 20 T cell receptor beta chains came from one sample sequenced in a study of metastatic and nonmetastatic thyroid tumors. Using MiXCR, TCRdb reanalyzed the PCR reads. The table includes under 25,000 clones, roughly a fifth detected once. Patients underwent thyroid surgery, and none had received any treatment before it. The sequencing sample was made of blood. The receptors originated from a female donor with papillary thyroid cancer or a benign thyroid nodule (not recorded which). Some clones in this sample may be carry-over from other donors' samples.

This clone was counted at least ten times. The chain combines TRBV20-1 with TRBJ1-2; 7 nucleotides line up with TRBD1. Unmatched junction bases numbered 5, after V lost 1 base and J lost 3 bases. Per germline, CDR1 DFQATT and CDR2 SNEGSKA (reference sequence). The CDR3 has 14 residues. For the CDR3, the DNA is TGCAGTGCTAGAGGGGGGACAGCTTACTATGGCTACACCTTC. This gives the protein CSARGGTAYYGYTF.

This clone was counted many times. This chain links TRBV20-1 with TRBJ2-2; TRBD1 agrees at 7 bases. With 3 bases clipped from V and 5 bases from J, the junction kept 12 bases outside the gene matches. Germline V gene sequence: CDR1 DFQATT, CDR2 SNEGSKA (reference sequence). The CDR3 totals 16 residues. The DNA for the CDR3 is TGCAGTGCTAGGAGTCGGCAGGGGGAAGGGACCGGGGAGCTGTTTTTT. Its protein product is CSARSRQGEGTGELFF.

The sample holds a few counts of this clone. This chain uses TRBV4-1 with TRBJ2-7; 12 bases match TRBD1. The V segment lost 4 bases and the J segment 2 bases; nucleotides outside the gene matches: 6. Germline values: CDR1 MGHRA, CDR2 YSYEKL. This CDR3 has 16 residues. CDR3 sequence reads: CASSPGQGAGAYEQYF. CDR3 bases: TGCGCCAGCAGCCCGGGACAGGGGGCAGGGGCCTACGAGCAGTACTTC.

In the case of this clone: A read error may account for a junction end that differs from germline. V gene TRBV7-9 combines with J gene TRBJ2-2, with D perhaps matching TRBD1 (6 bases). The length of the CDR3 is 15 residues. The germline gives CDR1 SEHNR, CDR2 FQNEAQ (reference sequence). The CDR3: CASSRGHLNTGELLF. The CDR3 DNA reads TGTGCGAGCAGTAGGGGACATTTGAACACCGGGGAGCTGCTTTTT.

This clone was seen more than once but under ten times. Possible read error: a much larger clone is one base away. The V gene is TRBV9, the J gene TRBJ2-3; D is possibly TRBD2 (5 bases). The CDR3 loop spans 15 amino acids. The V gene's germline CDR1 is SGDLS and CDR2 YYNGEE. CDR3 amino acids: CASGVALIPGDTQYF. CDR3 sequence (DNA): TGTGCCAGCGGCGTAGCGCTAATACCTGGAGATACGCAGTATTTT.

V gene TRBV20-1 combines with J gene TRBJ1-5; 8 bases agree with TRBD1. V was clipped by 1 base and J by 12 bases; unmatched bases: 8. The length of the CDR3 is 13 residues. Germline CDR1 is DFQATT and CDR2 is SNEGSKA (reference sequence). The CDR3 here is CSARGTGSHLQHF. Here the CDR3 DNA reads TGCAGTGCTAGAGGGACAGGGAGTCATCTCCAGCATTTT.

The J gene is TRBJ2-2, the V gene TRBV5-1, with a weak D call TRBD1 (6 bases). Per the germline V gene, CDR1 is SGHRS and CDR2 is YFSETQ. There are 15 residues in the CDR3. V was shortened by 6 bases and J by 7 bases, with 19 bases between the two germline ends. Here the CDR3 reads CASNFITGFDGELFF. The CDR3 coding sequence is TGCGCCAGCAACTTTATTACAGGGTTTGACGGGGAGCTGTTTTTT.

In its sample, this clone was seen many times. The rearrangement uses TRBV2 and TRBJ2-7; perhaps TRBD1 as D (5 bases). V shed 2 bases and J shed 3 bases, with 8 bases lying between them. The germline gives CDR1 SNHLY, CDR2 FYNNEI. This CDR3 has 13 residues. The CDR3: CASSERGNYEQYF. The DNA for the CDR3 is TGTGCCAGCAGTGAAAGGGGAAACTACGAGCAGTACTTC.

This rearrangement joins TRBV3-1 to TRBJ2-2, with 7 bases aligning to TRBD1. The germline gives CDR1 LGHDT, CDR2 YNNKEL (reference sequence). The J segment lost 6 bases and the V segment lost 2 bases, leaving 12 bases of the junction unmatched. The CDR3 sequence is 17 residues long. CDR3 DNA sequence: TGTGCCAGCAGCCAACTGGGGGACAGCAGTGCGGCCGGGGAGCTGTTTTTT. Translated, it gives CASSQLGDSSAAGELFF.

This clone was detected ten times or more. Here the CDR3 DNA reads TGTGCCAGCAGCCCTCGGGCCACGGGGATTGCACCCCTCCACTTT. Its protein is CASSPRATGIAPLHF. The chain uses TRBV7-9 and TRBJ1-6; D is undetermined. V lost 5 bases and J lost 11, with 19 bases in between. The CDR3 has 15 residues. Germline CDR1 is SEHNR and CDR2 is FQNEAQ (reference sequence).

This clone was counted many times. The chain has TRBV4-1 and TRBJ2-1, with unresolved D. Between the trimmed V and J ends, which lost 0 bases and 0 bases, there was a span of 6 bases. The germline V gene has CDR1 MGHRA and CDR2 YSYEKL. This CDR3 contains 15 residues. Written as DNA, the CDR3 is TGCGCCAGCAGCCAAGACCGGAGCTCCTACAATGAGCAGTTCTTC. As protein: CASSQDRSSYNEQFF.

The CDR3 region has the DNA TGTGCCAGTAGTATAAAGGAGGGAGTATCCACTGAAGCTTTCTTT. It encodes CASSIKEGVSTEAFF. The chain joins TRBV19 to TRBJ1-1; D ambiguous. The CDR3 is 15 amino acids. The V gene's germline CDR1 is LNHDA and CDR2 SQIVND (reference sequence). Trimming removed 2 bases from V and 4 bases from J, with 14 bases in between.

The table lists this clone with many counts. The chain carries TRBV11-2 and TRBJ2-1; 9 nucleotides match TRBD2. Per the germline V gene, CDR1 is SGHAT and CDR2 is FQNNGV. With 0 bases clipped from V and 10 bases from J, the junction kept 7 bases outside the gene matches. The CDR3 length is 15 residues. The CDR3 protein is CASSLDRVAGAEQFF. The DNA of the CDR3 is TGTGCCAGCAGCTTAGATCGGGTAGCGGGGGCGGAGCAGTTCTTC.

This clone has a count of ten or more. V and J are TRBV12-3 or TRBV12-4 and TRBJ1-5, with D hard to call. This CDR3 is 11 amino acids long. V was shortened by 6 bases and J by 3 bases, with 3 bases between the two germline ends. CDR3 protein: CASSDNQPQHF. The CDR3 DNA reads as TGTGCCAGCAGCGACAATCAGCCCCAGCATTTT.

This clone was observed many times. This sequence joins TRBV16 and TRBJ2-7; D is ambiguous. CDR3 length: 12 residues. V shed 0 bases and J shed 4 bases, with 4 bases lying between them. Germline V gene data show CDR1 as KGHSY and CDR2 as FQNENV. The CDR3 DNA follows: TGTGCCAGCAGCCAATCGGGATACGAGCAGTACTTC. Its protein product is CASSQSGYEQYF.

Sample share makes this clone medium-sized (0.01 to 0.1%). V gene TRBV5-1 combines with J gene TRBJ2-3; 12 positions match TRBD2. The CDR3 covers 16 residues. Trimming cost V 3 bases and J 0 bases; bases outside gene matches: 2. Germline loops: CDR1 SGHRS, CDR2 YFSETQ. The CDR3 region has the DNA TGCGCCAGCAGCTCAGGGACTAGCGGGAGCACAGATACGCAGTATTTT. Translated: CASSSGTSGSTDTQYF.

This clone was seen many times. The rearrangement uses TRBV7-9 and TRBJ2-7; the match to TRBD1 covers 8 bases. CDR1 SEHNR and CDR2 FQNEAQ come from the germline V gene (reference sequence). The CDR3 contains 19 residues. The V and J ends lost 1 base and 4 bases, in that order; junction bases with no gene match: 18. The CDR3 spells CASSLVFWLGTGFPYEQYF. The CDR3 nucleotides read TGTGCCAGCAGCTTAGTTTTCTGGCTAGGGACAGGCTTTCCATACGAGCAGTACTTC.

This clone was picked up many times. This chain links TRBV5-1 with TRBJ1-5; TRBD1 might be the D (5 bases). The germline gives CDR1 SGHRS, CDR2 YFSETQ. CDR3 length: 14 residues. The ends were cut back, 0 bases at V and 7 bases at J, with 11 bases in the middle. The CDR3 sequence: CASSLGQLGQPQHF. CDR3 bases: TGCGCCAGCAGCTTGGGACAGCTTGGACAGCCCCAGCATTTT.

On this clone: Possible read error: a much larger clone is one base away. V and J are TRBV24-1 and TRBJ2-2; 13 nucleotides line up with TRBD2. From germline, CDR1 is KGHDR and CDR2 SFDVKD. The CDR3 length is 19 residues. The junction had 10 bases not matched to a gene; V was cut back by 3 bases and J by 4 bases. The CDR3 sequence is CATSDPGTSGVASTGELFF. The CDR3 nucleotides read TGTGCCACCAGTGATCCCGGGACTAGCGGGGTGGCGTCCACCGGGGAGCTGTTTTTT.

This clone has at least ten counts. The J gene is TRBJ2-6, the V gene TRBV24-1; perhaps TRBD1 as D (5 bases). CDR1 KGHDR and CDR2 SFDVKD come from the germline V gene. Trimming stripped 4 bases from V and 2 bases from J, with 17 bases between. The CDR3 spans 18 residues. The CDR3 sequence: CATSDPAGQTAGANVLTF. For the CDR3, the DNA is TGTGCCACCAGTGACCCCGCAGGGCAGACTGCTGGGGCCAACGTCCTGACTTTC.